This T cell receptor (beta chain) was captured by sequencing in a study of cytomegalovirus exposure and HLA in healthy donors. Regarding the study as a whole: Reports credit the classifier with highly specific, highly sensitive diagnosis of cytomegalovirus status. There were 150 to 200 TCR beta chains listed as cytomegalovirus-associated. It was confirmed in vitro that a few of the CMV-associated chains were specific for CMV antigens.

Here immunoSEQ multiplex PCR was the method, and the copy in TCRdb shows in-frame clones only, minus some. The data show under 250,000 clones, with about 81% seen just once and over 0.95% held by the top ten. The ends lost 1 base at V and 2 bases at J; junction bases unmatched: 5. From germline, CDR1 is SGHRS and CDR2 YFSETQ. The CDR3 is 15 residues long. The donors were part of the approximately 120-subject validation cohort, which stood apart from the roughly 700-subject first cohort. Points on this clone: Its antigen is undetermined.

The J gene is TRBJ2-7, the V gene TRBV5-1, with TRBD2 identical over 8 bases. Sequencing used PBMCs. The origin of this receptor is a woman aged 25 to 45 in good health and CMV-seronegative. CDR3 sequence (DNA): TGCGCCAGCAGCTTGTACAGCGGGGGCACCTACGAGCAGTACTTC. Amino acid sequence: CASSLYSGGTYEQYF.